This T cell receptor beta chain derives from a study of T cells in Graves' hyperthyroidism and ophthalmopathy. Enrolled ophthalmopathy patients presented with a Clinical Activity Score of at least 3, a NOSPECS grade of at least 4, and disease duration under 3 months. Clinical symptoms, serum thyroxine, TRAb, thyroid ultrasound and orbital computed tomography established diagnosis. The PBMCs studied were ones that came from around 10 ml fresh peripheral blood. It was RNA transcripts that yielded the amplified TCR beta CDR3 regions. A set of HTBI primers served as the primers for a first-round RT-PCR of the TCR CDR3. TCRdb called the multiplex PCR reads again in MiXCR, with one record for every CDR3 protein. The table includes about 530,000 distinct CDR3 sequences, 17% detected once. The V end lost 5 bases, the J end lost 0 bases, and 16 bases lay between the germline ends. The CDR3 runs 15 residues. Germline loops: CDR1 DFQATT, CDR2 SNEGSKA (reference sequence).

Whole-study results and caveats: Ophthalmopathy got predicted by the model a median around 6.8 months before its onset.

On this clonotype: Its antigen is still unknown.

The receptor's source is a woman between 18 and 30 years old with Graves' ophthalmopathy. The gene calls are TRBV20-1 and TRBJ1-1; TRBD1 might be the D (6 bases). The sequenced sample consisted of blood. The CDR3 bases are TGCAGTGCTTCCACGTCCGGGACACTGAACACTGAAGCTTTCTTT. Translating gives CSASTSGTLNTEAFF.